This TCR beta chain came from a study of control samples from healthy donors and cancer patients. Sequencing used immunoSEQ multiplex PCR; TCRdb keeps in-frame clones, though not all of them. The sample yields roughly 150,000 clones, 70% to 90% seen once. V lost 6 bases and J lost 3; bases outside the gene matches: 8. Germline-derived CDR1 and CDR2 are MNHNY and SVGAGI (reference sequence). CDR3 length: 15 residues. This clonotype was sampled from a man younger than 35 in good health. The chain couples TRBV6-6 to TRBJ2-5; 9 bases map to TRBD1. The sequenced sample was blood. In DNA, the CDR3 is TGTGCCAGCAGCGACAGGGGGACCACAGAAGAGACCCAGTACTTC. Amino acid sequence: CASSDRGTTEETQYF.